This T cell receptor (beta chain) was captured by sequencing in a study of molecular identifiers for immune sequencing clone quantification (dated by TCRdb to the late 2010s). Some background on the complete study: For a replicate experiment, the RNA from either around 20,000 or 100,000 naive CD8 T cells was divided into five aliquots, and four of those aliquots went on to sequencing. The study was a methods study using CD8 T cells to benchmark molecular-identifier clustering-based TCR repertoire sequencing (MIDCIRS) and TCR RNA copy counting.

Details on this clonotype: Its antigen is not yet known. No clone much larger than this one lies a single base away; base qualities are absent.

What the authors observed across the whole study: Spiked-in Jurkat TCR RNA equal to a single cell's worth was reported to be detectable even within 1,100,000 naive CD8 T cells. The sizes of highly expanded clones could end up underestimated when identical TCR molecules share a barcode. Modeling indicated around 2.7 TCR RNA copies recovered per cell, compared with about 10 by digital PCR, which implies a capture efficiency of about 31%. Without barcode sub-clustering, chimeric consensus sequences inflated TCR diversity; chimeras reached as high as 47%. Naive libraries contained spiked-in Jurkat TCR RNA (10 copies' worth), which is not part of the donor repertoire. In CMV-specific effector cells, clones with more than 20 RNA copies contained over 97% of molecules, whereas in naive cells such clones contained under 1% of molecules.

Trimming at the junction amounts to 2 bases on V and 2 bases on J, and the germline ends lie 15 bases apart. According to the germline V gene, CDR1 reads MNHNS and CDR2 reads SASEGT. The CDR3 runs 17 amino acids, cysteine and phenylalanine included. Solely the CDR3 DNA is kept, with 51 bases framed from the first base. Library method: PCR. Sequenced on a NextSeq 500. Bulk TCR libraries were generated as previously described, with the TCR primers listed in Table S5 used. Total RNA was purified with the Qiagen AllPrep DNA/RNA kit. Before any analysis, reads coming from multiple sequencing runs of the same library were combined into one pool. Turning to the authors' computational methods: Reads were retained only if the reads had an exact TCR constant sequence, and the retained reads were trimmed to 150 nt and grouped according to their 12-nt molecular barcodes. Reads within each barcode group were sub-clustered using a 15% Levenshtein threshold, and quality-weighted consensus sequences were constructed for each RNA molecule. Non-functional sequences were filtered out, along with any lower-count sequence sitting one edit away from another sequence. Barcode sub-clusters with fewer than 20% of the maximum read count were removed, based on fitting two negative binomial distributions. The public reads were reanalyzed by TCRdb: fastp trimming at Q25, MiXCR alignment, in-frame beta chains only. CDR3 protein duplicates are merged, each entry listing the most common genes and DNA. TCRdb, rather than the study authors, made the V and J calls. Recorded for this sample are around 320,000 distinct CDR3 sequences; roughly a quarter of them occurred a single time. The biggest ten clones account for about 0.7% of the sample.

Libraries of naive CD8 T cells were built from approximately 20,000 to 980,000 sorted cells, with 10%, 30% or 50% of the purified RNA used. On a BD FACSAria II, naive CD8 T cells were FACS-sorted as CD8+CD4-CCR7+CD45RA+ and collected into RLT Plus buffer. Nine to eleven TCR copies' worth of Jurkat RNA were spiked into about 20,000-1,100,000 naive CD8 T cell samples to test detection sensitivity. CD8 T cells were enriched with RosetteSep CD8+ T Cell Enrichment Cocktail and Ficoll-Paque, followed by ACK red cell lysis. This receptor was identified in a human donor in good health. Some libraries in this study had Jurkat cell RNA spiked in. This chain is built from TRBV6-1 and TRBJ1-4, with TRBD1 tentatively as D gene (6 bases match). The sequenced material came from naive CD8+ T cells from blood, with Jurkat cell RNA spiked in. The cell subset or site label corresponds to: FACS-sorted CD8+CD4-CCR7+CD45RA+ naive T cells. At the DNA level, the sequence is TGTGCCAGCAGTGAAACACCGTCAGGGGTTACTAATGAAAAACTGTTTTTT. This codes for CASSETPSGVTNEKLFF.